The 10 T cell receptor beta chains reported below all come from one sample, sequenced in a study of CD8+CD57+ T cells in acquired aplastic anemia (dated by TCRdb to the late 2010s). Sequenced on an Illumina HiSeq 2000. Genomic DNA was used as template for profiling of TCR beta VDJ combinations and CDR3 sequences. Using fastp trimming at Q25 and MiXCR clonotype assembly, TCRdb reanalyzed the public sequencing data and kept in-frame beta chains. Rows merge per CDR3 protein into single entries with the most common DNA and genes. The sample has about 68,000 distinct CDR3 sequences on record, 50% to 55% of them singletons. In total, the top ten clones hold about 8.9% of the sample. Sequenced material: sorted CD4+, CD8+, or CD8+CD57+ T cells (not recorded which) from PBMCs. These TCRs come from a human donor in good health, serving as a control.

The gene calls are TRBV10-3 and TRBJ1-5, with 8 nucleotides matching TRBD1. This CDR3 is built from 13 residues. Per the germline V gene, CDR1 is ENHRY and CDR2 is SYGVKD. V was pared by 4 bases and J by 7 bases, with 3 bases of the junction left unmatched. The CDR3 reads CAISAGGQQPQHF. As DNA, the CDR3 is TGTGCCATCAGTGCAGGGGGCCAACAGCCCCAGCATTTT.

The chain links TRBV19 to TRBJ2-3; possibly TRBD1 or TRBD2 for D (5 bases each). Germline CDR1 and CDR2: LNHDA and SQIVND (reference sequence). V dropped 3 bases and J dropped 0 bases, with 10 bases sitting between them. The CDR3 covers 15 residues. As DNA, the CDR3 is TGTGCCAGTAGTATCCGAGGGGTAAGCACAGATACGCAGTATTTT. Translation: CASSIRGVSTDTQYF. Full variable domain (rest looked up from reference TRBV19 and TRBJ2-3): DGGITQSPKYLFRKEGQNVTLSCEQNLNHDAMYWYRQDPGQGLRLIYYSQIVNDFQKGDIAEGYSVSREKKESFPLTVTSAQKNPTAFYLCASSIRGVSTDTQYFGPGTRLTVL.

This clonotype came up once. This chain connects TRBV15 to TRBJ1-3; perhaps TRBD1 as D (5 bases). The germline V gene encodes CDR1 LNHNV and CDR2 YYDKDF (reference sequence). V lost 3 bases, J lost 2 bases, and 8 bases lay in between. The CDR3 is 14 amino acids. The CDR3 DNA follows: TGTGCCACCAGCAGTGGGGGGGCTGGAAACACCATATATTTT. This encodes CATSSGGAGNTIYF.

The count of this clonotype is one. V gene TRBV10-3 combines with J gene TRBJ1-2; 9 positions agree with TRBD1. Germline lookup yields CDR1 ENHRY and CDR2 SYGVKD. The CDR3 has 14 amino acids. Losses at the gene ends were 6 bases for V and 8 bases for J; bases not matched to a gene: 10. The CDR3 nucleotides are TGTGCCATCAGGTCCGACAGGGGGAGTCGGGGCTACACCTTC. Translation: CAIRSDRGSRGYTF.

The chain employs TRBV4-3 and TRBJ1-2, with unresolved D. The CDR3 is 14 amino acids. Germline V gene lookup returns CDR1 LGHNA and CDR2 YSLEER. Trimming removed 0 bases at V and 4 bases at J, with 9 bases between. CDR3 in amino acids: CASSQDHGSYGYTF. CDR3 coding DNA: TGCGCCAGCAGCCAAGATCATGGCAGCTATGGCTACACCTTC.

This clonotype appeared many times. The chain combines TRBV6-1 with TRBJ1-3, with a weak D call TRBD1 (5 bases). Germline values: CDR1 MNHNS, CDR2 SASEGT. CDR3 size: 16 residues. The V end lost 2 bases, the J end lost 2 bases, and 13 bases lay between the germline ends. This CDR3 reads CASSENLGGAGNTIYF. CDR3 nucleotide sequence: TGTGCCAGCAGTGAAAACCTGGGGGGAGCTGGAAACACCATATATTTT.

Ten or more counts support this clonotype. The rearrangement links TRBV20-1 to TRBJ2-7; perhaps TRBD1 as D (5 bases). The length of the CDR3 is 15 residues. Deletions cut 0 bases from V and 4 bases from J, with 16 bases between. Germline loops: CDR1 DFQATT, CDR2 SNEGSKA (reference sequence). CDR3 protein: CSARDPAGFAYEQYF. CDR3 nucleotides: TGCAGTGCTAGAGATCCTGCAGGGTTTGCGTACGAGCAGTACTTC.

V gene TRBV15 combines with J gene TRBJ2-1; 7 bases are shared with TRBD1. CDR3 length equals 14 residues. CDR1 is LNHNV, CDR2 YYDKDF, per germline (reference sequence). The trim removed 3 bases at V and 8 bases at J, leaving 7 bases unmatched. The CDR3 coding sequence is TGTGCCACCAGCAGCGGGACAGAGGGGGATGAGCAGTTCTTC. This encodes CATSSGTEGDEQFF.

The J gene is TRBJ1-1, the V gene TRBV19; 8 bases match TRBD1. This CDR3 is 14 amino acids long. Trimming at V came to 5 bases and at J to 5 bases, leaving 7 bases not matched to a gene. The germline V gene has CDR1 LNHDA and CDR2 SQIVND (reference sequence). The CDR3 DNA reads TGTGCCAGTAGTGCCGACAGGGGTGGGACTGAAGCTTTCTTT. Protein product: CASSADRGGTEAFF.

About this clonotype: A much more abundant neighbour one base away suggests this may be a read error. The J gene is TRBJ2-1, the V gene TRBV25-1, with TRBD1 matching 10 bases. Germline CDR1 MGHDK, CDR2 SYGVNS. This CDR3 has 15 residues. CDR3 sequence: CASSRRDRGHNEQSF. In DNA form, the CDR3 reads TGTGCCAGCAGCCGCCGGGACAGGGGTCACAATGAGCAGTCCTTC.